This TCR beta chain comes out of a study of blood T cell repertoires in COVID-19. Study information: COVID-19 samples from acute and convalescent phases originated in the United States, Italy and Spain.

The CDR3 is made up of 16 amino acids. V was clipped by 5 bases and J by 0 bases, with 17 bases between them. Germline V gene lookup returns CDR1 SGHVS and CDR2 FQNEAQ. Original data processing: Amplification from reference gene primers served as the basis for estimated nucleated cell counts. TCRdb keeps only in-frame clones here, not all; method: immunoSEQ multiplex PCR. V and J calls and clone size are given by that table; D and trimming were obtained from the DNA. This sample carries about 130,000 clones, over 75% of them seen once, and the ten largest clones take about 12%. Sequencing input: peripheral blood. The TCR sequence derives from a man between 60 and 75 years old with acute or convalescent COVID-19. The chain recombines TRBV7-8 with TRBJ2-7; D call uncertain. The CDR3 is CASSRFEAQSSYEQYF. The DNA of the CDR3 is TGTGCCAGCAGCCGCTTTGAGGCCCAGAGCTCCTACGAGCAGTACTTC.